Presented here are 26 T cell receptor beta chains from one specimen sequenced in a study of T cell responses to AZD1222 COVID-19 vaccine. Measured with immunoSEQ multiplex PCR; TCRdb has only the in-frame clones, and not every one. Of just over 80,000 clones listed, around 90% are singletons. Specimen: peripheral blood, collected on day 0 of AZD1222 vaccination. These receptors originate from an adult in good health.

Written as DNA, the CDR3 is TGTGCCAGCAGCATTGAACAGGGGGCGGAGGGCTATGGCTACACCTTC. It is translated as CASSIEQGAEGYGYTF. V and J are TRBV7-8 and TRBJ1-2; 9 positions agree with TRBD1. This CDR3 is 16 amino acids long. The germline V gene has CDR1 SGHVS and CDR2 FQNEAQ. With V trimmed by 5 bases and J by 4 bases, 11 bases remained unmatched.

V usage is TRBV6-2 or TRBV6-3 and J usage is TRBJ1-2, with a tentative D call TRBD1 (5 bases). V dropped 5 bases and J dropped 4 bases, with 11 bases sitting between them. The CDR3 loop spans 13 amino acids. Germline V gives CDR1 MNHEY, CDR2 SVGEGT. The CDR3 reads CASSRDGTYGYTF. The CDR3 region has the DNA TGTGCCAGCAGTAGGGACGGAACCTATGGCTACACCTTC.

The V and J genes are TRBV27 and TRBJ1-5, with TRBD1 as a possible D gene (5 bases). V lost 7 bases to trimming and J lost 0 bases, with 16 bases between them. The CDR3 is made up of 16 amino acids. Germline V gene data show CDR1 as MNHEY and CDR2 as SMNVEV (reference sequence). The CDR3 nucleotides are TGTGCCAGCAAAGGCGGGGGATCTTATAGCAATCAGCCCCAGCATTTT. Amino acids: CASKGGGSYSNQPQHF.

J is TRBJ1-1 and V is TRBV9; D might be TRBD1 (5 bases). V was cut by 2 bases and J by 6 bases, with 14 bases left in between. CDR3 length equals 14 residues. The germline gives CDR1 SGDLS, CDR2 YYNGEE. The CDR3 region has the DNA TGTGCCAGCAGCGTGATGTGGGGGAATTCTGAAGCTTTCTTT. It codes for CASSVMWGNSEAFF.

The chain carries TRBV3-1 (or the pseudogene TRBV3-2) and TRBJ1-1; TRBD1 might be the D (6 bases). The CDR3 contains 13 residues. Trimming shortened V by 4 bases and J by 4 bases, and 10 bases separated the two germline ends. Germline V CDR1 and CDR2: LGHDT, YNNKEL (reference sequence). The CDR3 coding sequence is TGTGCCAGCAGCCGAGGACAGATCACTGAAGCTTTCTTT. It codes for CASSRGQITEAFF.

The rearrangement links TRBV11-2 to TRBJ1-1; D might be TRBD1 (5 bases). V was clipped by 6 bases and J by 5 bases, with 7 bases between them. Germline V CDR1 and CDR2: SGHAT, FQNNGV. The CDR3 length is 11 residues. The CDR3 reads CASRRGTEAFF. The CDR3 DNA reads TGTGCCAGCAGGCGGGGGACTGAAGCTTTCTTT.

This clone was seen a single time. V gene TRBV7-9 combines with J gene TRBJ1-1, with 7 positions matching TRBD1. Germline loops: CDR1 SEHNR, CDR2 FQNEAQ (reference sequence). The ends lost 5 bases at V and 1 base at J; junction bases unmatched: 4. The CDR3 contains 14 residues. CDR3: CASSERQGNTEAFF. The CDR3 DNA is TGTGCCAGCAGCGAACGACAGGGGAACACTGAAGCTTTCTTT. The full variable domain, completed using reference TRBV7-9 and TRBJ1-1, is DTGVSQNPRHKITKRGQNVTFRCDPISEHNRLYWYRQTLGQGPEFLTYFQNEAQLEKSRLLSDRFSAERPKGSFSTLEIQRTEQGDSAMYLCASSERQGNTEAFFGQGTRLTVV.

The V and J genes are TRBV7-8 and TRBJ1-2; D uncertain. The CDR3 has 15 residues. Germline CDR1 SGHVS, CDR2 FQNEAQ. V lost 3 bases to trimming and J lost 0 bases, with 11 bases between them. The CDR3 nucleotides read TGTGCCAGCAGCTTTGCAGGAGCCACTAACTATGGCTACACCTTC. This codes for CASSFAGATNYGYTF.

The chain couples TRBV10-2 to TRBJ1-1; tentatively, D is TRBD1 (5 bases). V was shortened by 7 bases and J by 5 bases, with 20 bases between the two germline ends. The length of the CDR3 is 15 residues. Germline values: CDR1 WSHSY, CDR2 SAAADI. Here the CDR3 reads CASNFGTISGTEAFF. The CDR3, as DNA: TGCGCCAGCAATTTCGGGACTATATCGGGGACTGAAGCTTTCTTT.

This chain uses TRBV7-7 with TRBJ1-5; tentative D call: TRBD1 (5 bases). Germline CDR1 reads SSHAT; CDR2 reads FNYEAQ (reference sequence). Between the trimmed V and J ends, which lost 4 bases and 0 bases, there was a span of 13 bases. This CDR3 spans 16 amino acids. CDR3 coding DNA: TGTGCCAGCAGCTCTGGTTCGACAGATAGCAATCAGCCCCAGCATTTT. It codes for CASSSGSTDSNQPQHF.

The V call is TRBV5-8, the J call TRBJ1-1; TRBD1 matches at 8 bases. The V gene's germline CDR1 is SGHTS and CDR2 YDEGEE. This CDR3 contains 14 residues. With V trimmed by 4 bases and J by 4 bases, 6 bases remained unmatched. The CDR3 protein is CASSTDRGGTEAFF. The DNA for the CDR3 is TGTGCCAGCAGCACAGACAGGGGTGGCACTGAAGCTTTCTTT. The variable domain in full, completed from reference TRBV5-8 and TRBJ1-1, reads EAGVTQSPTHLIKTRGQQATLRCSPISGHTSVYWYQQALGLGLQFLLWYDEGEERNRGNFPPRFSGRQFPNYSSELNVNALELEDSALYLCASSTDRGGTEAFFGQGTRLTVV.

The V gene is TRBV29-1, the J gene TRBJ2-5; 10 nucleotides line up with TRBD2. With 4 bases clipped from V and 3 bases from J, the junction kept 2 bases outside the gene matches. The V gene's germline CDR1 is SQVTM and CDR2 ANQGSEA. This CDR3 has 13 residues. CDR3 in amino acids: CSVGGTSEETQYF. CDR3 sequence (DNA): TGCAGCGTTGGAGGGACTAGCGAAGAGACCCAGTACTTC.

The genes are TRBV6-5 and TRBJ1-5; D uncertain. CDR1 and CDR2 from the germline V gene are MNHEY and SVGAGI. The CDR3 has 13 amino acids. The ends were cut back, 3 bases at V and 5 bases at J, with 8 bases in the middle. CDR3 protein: CASSYYEDQPQHF. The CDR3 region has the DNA TGTGCCAGCAGTTATTATGAAGATCAGCCCCAGCATTTT.

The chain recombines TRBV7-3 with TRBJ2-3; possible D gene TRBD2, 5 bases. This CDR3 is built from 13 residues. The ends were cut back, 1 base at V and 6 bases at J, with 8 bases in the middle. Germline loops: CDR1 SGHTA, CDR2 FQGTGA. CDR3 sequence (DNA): TGTGCCAGCAGCTTAAGGGAGAAGGATACGCAGTATTTT. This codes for CASSLREKDTQYF.

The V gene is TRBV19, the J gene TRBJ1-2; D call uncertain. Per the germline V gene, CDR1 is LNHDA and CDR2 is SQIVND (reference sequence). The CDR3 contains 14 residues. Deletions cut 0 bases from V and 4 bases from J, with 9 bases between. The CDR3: CASSIEAQLYGYTF. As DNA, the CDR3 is TGTGCCAGTAGTATAGAGGCCCAACTCTATGGCTACACCTTC.

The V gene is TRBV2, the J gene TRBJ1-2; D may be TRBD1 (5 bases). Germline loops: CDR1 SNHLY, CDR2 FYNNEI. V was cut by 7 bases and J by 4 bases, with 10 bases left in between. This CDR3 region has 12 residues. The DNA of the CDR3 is TGTGCCAGCATGGGGGGTAGCTATGGCTACACCTTC. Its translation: CASMGGSYGYTF.

The chain's CDR3 is CASSIGTGPGNTIYF. For the CDR3, the DNA is TGTGCCAGTAGTATTGGGACAGGGCCTGGAAACACCATATATTTT. The V and J genes are TRBV19 and TRBJ1-3, with 9 bases identical to TRBD1. Per the germline V gene, CDR1 is LNHDA and CDR2 is SQIVND (reference sequence). The CDR3 runs to 15 residues. After removal of 3 bases from V and 2 bases from J, the junction contained 2 bases not matched to a gene.

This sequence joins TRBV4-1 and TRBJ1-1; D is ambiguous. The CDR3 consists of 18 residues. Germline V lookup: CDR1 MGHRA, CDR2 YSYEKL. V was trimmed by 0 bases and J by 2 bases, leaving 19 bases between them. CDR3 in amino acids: CASSQDSLAYWGNTEAFF. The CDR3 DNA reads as TGCGCCAGCAGCCAAGATAGTCTCGCCTATTGGGGAAACACTGAAGCTTTCTTT.

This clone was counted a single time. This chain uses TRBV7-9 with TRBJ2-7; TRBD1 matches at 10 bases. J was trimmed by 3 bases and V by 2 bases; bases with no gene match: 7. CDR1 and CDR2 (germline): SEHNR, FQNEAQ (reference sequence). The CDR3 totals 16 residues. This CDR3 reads CASSLRGGQGGYEQYF. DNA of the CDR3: TGTGCCAGCAGCTTAAGGGGAGGACAGGGGGGCTACGAGCAGTACTTC.

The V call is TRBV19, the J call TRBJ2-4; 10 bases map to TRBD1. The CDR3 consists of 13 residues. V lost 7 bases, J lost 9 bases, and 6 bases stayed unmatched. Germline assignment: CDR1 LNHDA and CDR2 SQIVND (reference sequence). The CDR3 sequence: CASKDRGKVIQYF. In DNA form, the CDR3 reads TGTGCCAGTAAGGACAGGGGGAAGGTCATTCAGTACTTC.

The CDR3 sequence: CASSLRGVLPNEQFF. The CDR3 DNA sequence: TGTGCCAGCAGTTTAAGGGGGGTCCTCCCCAATGAGCAGTTCTTC. The chain uses TRBV28 and TRBJ2-1; TRBD1 or TRBD2 may be the D gene (6 bases each). Trimming stripped 2 bases from V and 6 bases from J, with 14 bases between. This CDR3 is 15 amino acids long. From germline, CDR1 is MDHEN and CDR2 SYDVKM.

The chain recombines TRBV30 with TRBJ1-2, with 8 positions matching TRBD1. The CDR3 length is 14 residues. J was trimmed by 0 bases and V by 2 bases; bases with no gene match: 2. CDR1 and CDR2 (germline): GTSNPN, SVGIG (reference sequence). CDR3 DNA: TGTGCCTGGAGTTGGGACAGGCCTAACTATGGCTACACCTTC. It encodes CAWSWDRPNYGYTF.

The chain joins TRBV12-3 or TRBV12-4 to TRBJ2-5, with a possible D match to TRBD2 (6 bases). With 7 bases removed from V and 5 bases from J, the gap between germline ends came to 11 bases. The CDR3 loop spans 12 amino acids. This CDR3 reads CASKEGGETQYF. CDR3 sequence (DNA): TGTGCCAGCAAGGAGGGCGGGGAGACCCAGTACTTC.

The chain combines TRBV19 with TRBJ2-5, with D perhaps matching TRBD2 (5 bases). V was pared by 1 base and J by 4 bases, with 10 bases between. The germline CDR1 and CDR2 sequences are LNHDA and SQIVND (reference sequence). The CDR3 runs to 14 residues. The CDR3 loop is CASSIGLRRETQYF. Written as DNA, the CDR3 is TGTGCCAGTAGTATAGGACTAAGACGAGAGACCCAGTACTTC. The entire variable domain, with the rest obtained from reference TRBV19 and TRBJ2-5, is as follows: DGGITQSPKYLFRKEGQNVTLSCEQNLNHDAMYWYRQDPGQGLRLIYYSQIVNDFQKGDIAEGYSVSREKKESFPLTVTSAQKNPTAFYLCASSIGLRRETQYFGPGTRLLVL.

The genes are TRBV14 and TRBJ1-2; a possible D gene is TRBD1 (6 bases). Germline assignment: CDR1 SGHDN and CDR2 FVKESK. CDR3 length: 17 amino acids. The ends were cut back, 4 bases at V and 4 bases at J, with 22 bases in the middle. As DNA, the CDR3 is TGTGCCAGCAGCCGGGATAGGATCAGGGGAGACCTCTATGGCTACACCTTC. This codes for CASSRDRIRGDLYGYTF.

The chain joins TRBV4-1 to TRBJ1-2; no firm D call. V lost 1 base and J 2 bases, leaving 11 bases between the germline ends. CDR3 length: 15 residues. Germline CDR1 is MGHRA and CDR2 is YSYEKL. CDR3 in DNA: TGCGCCAGCAGCCAAGGACCCAAGTCAAACTATGGCTACACCTTC. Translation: CASSQGPKSNYGYTF.